The clone carrying this TCR beta chain was picked up many times. The target antigen is unknown. The entry originates in a study of T-cell memory formation after mild COVID-19. Study details: Clustering of TCRs was largely donor specific.

TCRdb reanalysed the 5' RACE reads using MiXCR and keeps one entry per CDR3 protein. The table lists tens of thousands of distinct CDR3 sequences, 6.5% to 9% of them singletons. Broader study findings: There was no confirmation that second-wave clones peaking on day 37 were SARS-CoV-2 specific. Memory cells collected pre-infection included some clones that later responded, suggesting cross-reactive memory joined. Chiefly within CM and EM were the contracting CD4+ clones; CD8+ ones were within EMRA.

The V end was cut by 6 bases, the J end by 6 bases, with 18 bases between. Germline CDR1 and CDR2: SQVTM and ANQGSEA. The CDR3 sequence is 14 residues long. The V and J genes are TRBV29-1 and TRBJ2-1; D might be TRBD2 (5 bases). Sequenced input: PBMCs or a T cell subset sorted from them (not recorded which). This clonotype originated in an adult woman who had mild COVID-19 (a few samples of this study predate the infection). Cell type and time point are not known. The CDR3 DNA reads TGCAGCGTCTCCCCCAGGACTCCCACCAATGAGCAGTTCTTC. Protein product: CSVSPRTPTNEQFF.